Following are 12 T cell receptor beta chains from one sample sequenced in a study of cytomegalovirus exposure and HLA in healthy donors. A multiplex PCR was run with 60 Vbeta primers and 13 Jbeta primers. The data were produced by immunoSEQ multiplex PCR, yet TCRdb's version contains in-frame clones alone and is incomplete. The profile shows about 120,000 clones, around three quarters of them singletons. Sequencing was done on a sample of PBMCs. The receptors were sampled from a man younger than 45 in good health and CMV-seropositive.

In this sample, this clone turned up once. The genes are TRBV5-1 and TRBJ2-7; 8 bases line up with TRBD1. The CDR3 spans 17 residues. Germline V gene lookup returns CDR1 SGHRS and CDR2 YFSETQ. V shed 0 bases, J shed 8 bases, and the junction held 16 bases outside the gene matches. This CDR3 is CASSLAPTGTGSWQQYF. The CDR3 DNA sequence: TGCGCCAGCAGCTTGGCCCCAACCGGGACAGGTAGCTGGCAGCAGTACTTC. Filled out from reference TRBV5-1 and TRBJ2-7, the complete variable domain reads KAGVTQTPRYLIKTRGQQVTLSCSPISGHRSVSWYQQTPGQGLQFLFEYFSETQRNKGNFPGRFSGRQFSNSRSEMNVSTLELGDSALYLCASSLAPTGTGSWQQYFGPGTRLTVT.

V is TRBV2 and J is TRBJ1-1; 9 nucleotides match TRBD1. This CDR3 is 16 amino acids long. With 6 bases clipped from V and 2 bases from J, the junction kept 10 bases outside the gene matches. Germline V gives CDR1 SNHLY, CDR2 FYNNEI. The CDR3 is CASRRAGTGFNTEAFF. The CDR3 DNA reads TGTGCCAGCAGGCGAGCCGGGACAGGGTTCAACACTGAAGCTTTCTTT.

This clone was found once. This chain joins TRBV27 and TRBJ2-2, with a weak D call TRBD2 (6 bases). The CDR3 consists of 15 residues. V was clipped by 6 bases and J by 3 bases, with 14 bases between them. Germline loops: CDR1 MNHEY, CDR2 SMNVEV (reference sequence). The CDR3 DNA follows: TGTGCCAGCAGCCCCGGGACTTTTTACACCGGGGAGCTGTTTTTT. Protein: CASSPGTFYTGELFF.

This clone was detected once. The chain recombines TRBV10-3 with TRBJ1-5, with 8 positions matching TRBD1. With 3 bases clipped from V and 5 bases from J, the junction kept 6 bases outside the gene matches. Germline V gene lookup returns CDR1 ENHRY and CDR2 SYGVKD. The CDR3 runs 15 residues. CDR3 amino acids: CAISDLGQGDQPQHF. In nucleotides, the CDR3 is TGTGCCATCAGTGATTTAGGACAGGGTGATCAGCCCCAGCATTTT.

The chain is built from TRBV6-1 and TRBJ1-1; D call uncertain. V lost 3 bases, J lost 1 base, and 18 bases lay in between. The CDR3 totals 17 residues. The germline gives CDR1 MNHNS, CDR2 SASEGT. The CDR3 DNA sequence: TGTGCCAGCAGTGACCGCGGAAGGAGATCCGAGAACACTGAAGCTTTCTTT. It encodes CASSDRGRRSENTEAFF.

The chain employs TRBV7-2 and TRBJ2-3; the D gene is possibly TRBD2 (5 bases). The V and J ends lost 4 bases and 2 bases respectively, with 7 bases between them. The CDR3 is made up of 13 amino acids. CDR1 SGHTA and CDR2 FQGNSA come from the germline V gene. Here the CDR3 reads CASSSGFTDTQYF. The CDR3 DNA is TGTGCCAGCAGCTCGGGGTTCACAGATACGCAGTATTTT.

Notes on this clone: This sample includes further DNA sequences coding for the same CDR3. The chain uses TRBV5-1 and TRBJ1-5; no firm D call. CDR1 is SGHRS, CDR2 YFSETQ, per germline. The CDR3 contains 13 residues. Trimming cost V 0 bases and J 7 bases, with 8 bases left between them. The DNA of the CDR3 is TGCGCCAGCAGCTTGGAGGCGGGCCAGCCCCAGCATTTT. Residues: CASSLEAGQPQHF.

The chain carries TRBV6-6 and TRBJ2-7; D gene ambiguous. The CDR3 is 12 amino acids. Germline loops: CDR1 MNHNY, CDR2 SVGAGI (reference sequence). The V end lost 2 bases, the J end lost 2 bases, and 4 bases lay between the germline ends. The CDR3 bases are TGTGCCAGCAGTTACACGGCCTACGAGCAGTACTTC. Its translation: CASSYTAYEQYF.

V usage is TRBV28 and J usage is TRBJ2-3, with D unclear. V was shortened by 8 bases and J by 0 bases, with 9 bases between the two germline ends. The V gene's germline CDR1 is MDHEN and CDR2 SYDVKM. The CDR3 covers 13 residues. The DNA of the CDR3 is TGTGCCAGCCATACAGTTAGCACAGATACGCAGTATTTT. It codes for CASHTVSTDTQYF.

The chain carries TRBV2 and TRBJ2-7, with D possibly being TRBD2 (5 bases). V lost 7 bases to trimming and J lost 0 bases, with 7 bases between them. Germline CDR1 reads SNHLY; CDR2 reads FYNNEI. The CDR3 spans 12 residues. The CDR3 nucleotides read TGTGCCAGCATCGGGAACTCCTACGAGCAGTACTTC. Translated: CASIGNSYEQYF.

The chain is built from TRBV6-5 and TRBJ1-1, with unresolved D. Germline lookup yields CDR1 MNHEY and CDR2 SVGAGI. V gave up 2 bases and J gave up 2 bases, with 9 bases separating them. This CDR3 has 14 residues. The CDR3 region is CASSYAASNTEAFF. DNA for the CDR3: TGTGCCAGCAGTTACGCCGCGTCCAACACTGAAGCTTTCTTT.

This chain connects TRBV30 to TRBJ1-5; D possibly corresponds to TRBD1 (6 bases). The CDR3 loop spans 14 amino acids. The V gene lost 4 bases and the J gene lost 9 bases, with 19 bases spanning the gap. CDR1 and CDR2 (germline): GTSNPN, SVGIG (reference sequence). CDR3: CAWNPRGLGRPQHF. The CDR3 DNA sequence: TGTGCCTGGAATCCCAGGGGCTTAGGCCGGCCCCAGCATTTT.